This T cell receptor beta chain was sequenced in a study of cytomegalovirus exposure and HLA in healthy donors. Produced via immunoSEQ multiplex PCR; TCRdb's table is partial and in-frame only. Counted here are 200,000 to 250,000 clones, 75% to 90% occurring once; the ten biggest clones make up roughly 5.5%. The CDR3 spans 14 residues. In germline, CDR1 is MDHEN, CDR2 SYDVKM. The V gene lost 10 bases and the J gene lost 9 bases, with 24 bases spanning the gap. The sequence was collected from a woman under 30 in good health and CMV-seronegative. Source material: PBMCs. The rearrangement links TRBV28 to TRBJ1-2; D is unresolved. For the CDR3, the DNA is TGTGCCACCACTGAGGGTGGGGAGGGTAGAAGCTACACCTTC. Its protein is CATTEGGEGRSYTF.